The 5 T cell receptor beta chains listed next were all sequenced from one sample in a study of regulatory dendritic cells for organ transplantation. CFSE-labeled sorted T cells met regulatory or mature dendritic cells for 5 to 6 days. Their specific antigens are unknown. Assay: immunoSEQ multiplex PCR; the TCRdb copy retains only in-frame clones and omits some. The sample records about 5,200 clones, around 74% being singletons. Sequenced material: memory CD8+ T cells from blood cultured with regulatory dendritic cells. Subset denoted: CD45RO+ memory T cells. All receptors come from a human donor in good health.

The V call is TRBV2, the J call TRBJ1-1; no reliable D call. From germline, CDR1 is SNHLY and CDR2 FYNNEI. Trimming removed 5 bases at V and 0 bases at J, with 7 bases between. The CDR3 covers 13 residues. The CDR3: CASSRRLNTEAFF. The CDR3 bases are TGTGCCAGCAGTCGTCGTTTGAACACTGAAGCTTTCTTT.

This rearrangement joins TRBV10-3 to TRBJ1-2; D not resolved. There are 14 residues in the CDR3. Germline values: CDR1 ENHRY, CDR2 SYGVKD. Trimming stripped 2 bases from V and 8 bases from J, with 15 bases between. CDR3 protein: CAISEVGSIDGYTF. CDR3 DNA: TGTGCCATCAGTGAGGTAGGGTCGATCGACGGCTACACCTTC.

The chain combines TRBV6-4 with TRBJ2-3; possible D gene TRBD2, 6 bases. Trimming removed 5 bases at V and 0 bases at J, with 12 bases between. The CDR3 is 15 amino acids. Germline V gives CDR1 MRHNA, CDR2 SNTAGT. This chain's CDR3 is CASSTSGESTDTQYF. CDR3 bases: TGTGCCAGCAGTACCTCGGGGGAGAGCACAGATACGCAGTATTTT.

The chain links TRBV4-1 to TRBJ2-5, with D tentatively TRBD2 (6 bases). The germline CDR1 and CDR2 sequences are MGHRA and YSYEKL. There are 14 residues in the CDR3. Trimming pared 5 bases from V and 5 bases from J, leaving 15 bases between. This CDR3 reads CASSYRLTRETQYF. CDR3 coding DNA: TGCGCCAGCAGCTACCGACTGACTAGGGAGACCCAGTACTTC.

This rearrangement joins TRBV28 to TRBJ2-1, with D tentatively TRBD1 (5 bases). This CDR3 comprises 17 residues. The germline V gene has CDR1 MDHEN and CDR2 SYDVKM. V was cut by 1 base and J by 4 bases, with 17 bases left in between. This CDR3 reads CASSLSSETDRYNEQFF. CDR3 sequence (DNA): TGTGCCAGCAGTTTATCCTCGGAGACAGACCGATACAATGAGCAGTTCTTC.